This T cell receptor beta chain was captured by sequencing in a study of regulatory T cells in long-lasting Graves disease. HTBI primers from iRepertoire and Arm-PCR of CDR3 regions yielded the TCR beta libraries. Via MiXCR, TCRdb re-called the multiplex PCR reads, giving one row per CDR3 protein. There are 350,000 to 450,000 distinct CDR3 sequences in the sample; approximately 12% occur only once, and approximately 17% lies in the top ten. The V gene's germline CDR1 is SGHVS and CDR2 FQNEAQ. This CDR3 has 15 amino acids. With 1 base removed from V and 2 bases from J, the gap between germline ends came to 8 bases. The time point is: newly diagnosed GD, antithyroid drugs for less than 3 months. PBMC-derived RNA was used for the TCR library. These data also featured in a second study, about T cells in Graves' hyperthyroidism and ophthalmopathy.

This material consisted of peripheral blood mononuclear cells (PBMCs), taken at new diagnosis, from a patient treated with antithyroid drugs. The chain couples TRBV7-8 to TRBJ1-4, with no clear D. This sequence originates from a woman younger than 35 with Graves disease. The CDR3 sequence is CASSLVPDTNEKLFF. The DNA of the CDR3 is TGTGCCAGCAGCTTAGTACCGGACACTAATGAAAAACTGTTTTTT.